Listed here are 29 T cell receptor beta chains from one sample, sequenced in a study of regulatory T cells in long-lasting Graves disease. The time point denotes: persistent/refractory GD, antithyroid drugs over 5 years with positive TRAb. TCR sequences were obtained from RNA taken from PBMCs. Through Arm-PCR of CDR3 regions and iRepertoire HTBI primers, TCR beta libraries were built. MiXCR, applied by TCRdb to the multiplex PCR reads, yields one record per CDR3 protein. The data show some 440,000 distinct CDR3 sequences, with roughly 20% seen just once and over 7.5% held by the top ten. Sample: peripheral blood mononuclear cells (PBMCs), taken when the disease was refractory, from a patient treated with antithyroid drugs. The receptors come from a female donor with Graves disease.

This clonotype was detected many times. This sequence joins TRBV2 and TRBJ2-7; TRBD2 might be the D (6 bases). V was clipped by 0 bases and J by 2 bases, with 14 bases between them. Germline-derived CDR1 and CDR2 are SNHLY and FYNNEI. This CDR3 is 16 amino acids long. The CDR3 DNA is TGTGCCAGCAGTGAAGCGTCGAGCGGGCTAACCTACGAGCAGTACTTC. Amino acid sequence: CASSEASSGLTYEQYF.

There are many counts of this clonotype. This chain joins TRBV30 and TRBJ2-7; 8 nucleotides align to TRBD2. V lost 2 bases, J lost 2 bases, and 5 bases stayed unmatched. Germline assignment: CDR1 GTSNPN and CDR2 SVGIG (reference sequence). The CDR3 covers 14 residues. The CDR3 DNA reads TGTGCCTGGAGTAGGGGGACTAGACCCTACGAGCAGTACTTC. Translation gives CAWSRGTRPYEQYF.

The rearrangement joins TRBV5-1 to TRBJ2-5; 11 positions match TRBD1. The J call is in doubt because the DNA end fits TRBJ2-1 better. There are 16 residues in the CDR3. Germline assignment: CDR1 SGHRS and CDR2 YFSETQ. CDR3 region: CASSPCRDRGNNEQFF. CDR3 sequence (DNA): TGCGCCAGCAGCCCCTGCCGGGACAGGGGGAACAATGAGCAGTTCTTC.

The chain has TRBV30 and TRBJ2-7, with D perhaps TRBD1 (5 bases). CDR3 length equals 13 residues. Per germline, CDR1 GTSNPN and CDR2 SVGIG (reference sequence). Trimming removed 6 bases from V and 3 bases from J, with 15 bases in between. In DNA, the CDR3 is TGTGCCTGCAATTACAGGCGGCACTACGAGCAGTACTTC. As protein: CACNYRRHYEQYF.

This rearrangement joins TRBV25-1 to TRBJ1-1, with 7 bases matching TRBD1. Germline trimming cut 5 bases from V and 6 bases from J; bases unmatched to any gene: 3. Germline loops: CDR1 MGHDK, CDR2 SYGVNS. This CDR3 is 12 amino acids long. This CDR3 is CASSRTGAEAFF. CDR3 sequence (DNA): TGTGCCAGCAGTAGAACAGGGGCTGAAGCTTTCTTT. The whole variable domain, filled in from reference TRBV25-1 and TRBJ1-1, reads EADIYQTPRYLVIGTGKKITLECSQTMGHDKMYWYQQDPGMELHLIHYSYGVNSTEKGDLSSESTVSRIRTEHFPLTLESARPSHTSQYLCASSRTGAEAFFGQGTRLTVV.

This clonotype was detected ten times or more. The V and J genes are TRBV11-2 and TRBJ2-5; TRBD1 matches 9 bases. CDR3 length: 17 amino acids. Trimming took 5 bases from V and 1 from J; bases not matched to a gene: 11. Looked up from germline, CDR1 is SGHAT and CDR2 is FQNNGV. The CDR3 nucleotides are TGTGCCAGCAGCCCTTCGATGGGACAGGGAGCCCAAGAGACCCAGTACTTC. Its translation: CASSPSMGQGAQETQYF.

This chain joins TRBV10-3 and TRBJ1-2, with D unresolved. The V gene lost 8 bases and the J gene lost 4 bases, with 11 bases spanning the gap. The germline gives CDR1 ENHRY, CDR2 SYGVKD. The CDR3 is made up of 12 amino acids. This chain's CDR3 is CAIHPGGYGYTF. The CDR3 coding sequence is TGTGCCATCCATCCAGGAGGCTATGGCTACACCTTC.

The CDR3 is CASSLDGSSTDTQYF. The CDR3 DNA is TGCGCCAGCAGCTTGGACGGCAGCAGCACAGATACGCAGTATTTT. V and J are TRBV5-1 and TRBJ2-3, with D unclear. The germline V gene has CDR1 SGHRS and CDR2 YFSETQ. The CDR3 has 15 amino acids. V shed 0 bases and J shed 0 bases, with 8 bases lying between them.

This clonotype occurred many times. V is TRBV6-1 and J is TRBJ1-1; perhaps TRBD1 as D (5 bases). The germline CDR1 and CDR2 sequences are MNHNS and SASEGT. The CDR3 length is 15 residues. Trimming pared 6 bases from V and 1 base from J, leaving 15 bases between. CDR3 protein: CASSPGDGANTEAFF. The CDR3 region has the DNA TGTGCCAGCAGCCCAGGAGACGGGGCGAACACTGAAGCTTTCTTT.

The chain joins TRBV4-3 to TRBJ2-2, with TRBD1 matching 9 bases. Trimming removed 2 bases from V and 2 bases from J; junction bases left unmatched: 6. The CDR3 is made up of 17 amino acids. Looked up from germline, CDR1 is LGHNA and CDR2 is YSLEER. The CDR3 coding sequence is TGCGCCAGCAGCCAACGGCTGGGACAGGGCAACACCGGGGAGCTGTTTTTT. Translated, it gives CASSQRLGQGNTGELFF.

This clonotype has only a few counts. The chain employs TRBV2 and TRBJ2-1, with no clear D. V gave up 4 bases and J gave up 1 base, with 11 bases separating them. Looked up from germline, CDR1 is SNHLY and CDR2 is FYNNEI. The CDR3 extends over 15 amino acids. CDR3 in DNA: TGTGCCAGCAGTGTGTTAGCCACTTCCTACAATGAGCAGTTCTTC. Residues: CASSVLATSYNEQFF.

This clonotype showed up many times. The chain is built from TRBV28 and TRBJ2-1; 7 nucleotides align to TRBD1. J was trimmed by 7 bases and V by 3 bases; bases with no gene match: 9. Per germline, CDR1 MDHEN and CDR2 SYDVKM. The CDR3 is 15 amino acids. In nucleotides, the CDR3 is TGTGCCAGCAGTTTCCGCGACAGGGTTTTAAATGAGCAGTTCTTC. It codes for CASSFRDRVLNEQFF. The full variable domain, completed using reference TRBV28 and TRBJ2-1, is DVKVTQSSRYLVKRTGEKVFLECVQDMDHENMFWYRQDPGLGLRLIYFSYDVKMKEKGDIPEGYSVSREKKERFSLILESASTNQTSMYLCASSFRDRVLNEQFFGPGTRLTVL.

This clonotype was seen many times. CDR3 DNA sequence: TGTGCCAGCGGACTAAGCGGGAGGGCCTACGAGCAGTACTTC. Translation gives CASGLSGRAYEQYF. The V gene is TRBV7-9, the J gene TRBJ2-7; 10 bases map to TRBD2. Per the germline V gene, CDR1 is SEHNR and CDR2 is FQNEAQ (reference sequence). The CDR3 has 14 amino acids. V shed 8 bases, J shed 2 bases, and the junction held 6 bases outside the gene matches. Complete variable domain (other parts from reference TRBV7-9 and TRBJ2-7): DTGVSQNPRHKITKRGQNVTFRCDPISEHNRLYWYRQTLGQGPEFLTYFQNEAQLEKSRLLSDRFSAERPKGSFSTLEIQRTEQGDSAMYLCASGLSGRAYEQYFGPGTRLTVT.

The rearrangement links TRBV19 to TRBJ1-1; D gene uncertain. CDR1 and CDR2 from the germline V gene are LNHDA and SQIVND (reference sequence). The CDR3 is made up of 13 amino acids. Trimming took off 2 bases at V and 1 base at J, with 5 bases between the two ends. The CDR3 spells CASSILRNTEAFF. As DNA, the CDR3 is TGTGCCAGTAGTATACTCAGGAACACTGAAGCTTTCTTT.

This clonotype was observed at least ten times. The chain employs TRBV6-9 and TRBJ2-5, with 15 bases identical to TRBD2. The CDR3 is made up of 18 amino acids. The junction had 10 bases not matched to a gene; V was cut back by 4 bases and J by 4 bases. The germline V gene has CDR1 MNHGY and CDR2 SVAAGI. This CDR3 is CASSSMRTSGRAGETQYF. In DNA form, the CDR3 reads TGTGCCAGCAGTTCAATGAGGACTAGCGGGAGGGCCGGAGAGACCCAGTACTTC.

The table lists this clonotype with a few counts. The chain carries TRBV5-5 and TRBJ2-2; D not resolved. The length of the CDR3 is 15 residues. CDR1 and CDR2 from the germline V gene are SGHKS and YYEKEE (reference sequence). Trimming removed 2 bases from V and 1 base from J, with 9 bases in between. In DNA form, the CDR3 reads TGTGCCAGCAGCTTTACCGGATTGAACACCGGGGAGCTGTTTTTT. Amino acids: CASSFTGLNTGELFF. The entire variable domain, with the rest obtained from reference TRBV5-5 and TRBJ2-2, is as follows: DAGVTQSPTHLIKTRGQQVTLRCSPISGHKSVSWYQQVLGQGPQFIFQYYEKEERGRGNFPDRFSARQFPNYSSELNVNALLLGDSALYLCASSFTGLNTGELFFGEGSRLTVL.

This clonotype appeared many times. The chain combines TRBV6-1 with TRBJ2-7; 15 nucleotides align to TRBD2. The CDR3 is 15 residues long. Germline V gene lookup returns CDR1 MNHNS and CDR2 SASEGT. The V gene end was trimmed by 4 bases and the J gene end by 6 bases; junction bases not matched to a gene: 4. CDR3: CASSAGLAGGFEQYF. The CDR3 DNA follows: TGTGCCAGCAGTGCGGGACTAGCGGGAGGTTTCGAGCAGTACTTC.

This clonotype showed up just once. This rearrangement joins TRBV5-1 to TRBJ2-5; possible D gene TRBD2, 6 bases. Germline V gene lookup returns CDR1 SGHRS and CDR2 YFSETQ. The CDR3 totals 16 residues. Trimming took off 0 bases at V and 5 bases at J, with 17 bases between the two ends. The CDR3 sequence is CASSLALGGGGETQYF. CDR3 sequence (DNA): TGCGCCAGCAGCTTGGCCCTAGGCGGAGGAGGGGAGACCCAGTACTTC.

A word on this clonotype: One base away lies a much larger clone, so this may be a sequencing read error. The CDR3 end shows no conserved phenylalanine or tryptophan, and so a read error is likely. The chain employs TRBV20-1 and TRBJ2-5; weak D call: TRBD1 (6 bases). The germline V gene has CDR1 DFQATT and CDR2 SNEGSKA (reference sequence). The CDR3 extends over 12 amino acids. Deletions cut 4 bases from V and 5 bases from J, with 11 bases between. The CDR3: CSATRGLETQYS. CDR3 bases: TGCAGTGCTACCAGGGGTCTCGAGACCCAGTACTCC.

In its sample, this clonotype was seen a few times. The V and J genes are TRBV11-2 and TRBJ2-3; D is tentatively TRBD1 or TRBD2 (5 bases each). Germline CDR1 and CDR2: SGHAT and FQNNGV. The V end lost 1 base, the J end lost 3 bases, and 14 bases lay between the germline ends. This CDR3 spans 16 amino acids. The CDR3 DNA sequence: TGTGCCAGCAGCTTAGTGAGGGCCTCAGGGACAGATACGCAGTATTTT. Translating gives CASSLVRASGTDTQYF.

At least ten counts were recorded for this clonotype. The rearrangement links TRBV6-5 to TRBJ1-5; 10 bases match TRBD1. This CDR3 region has 16 residues. The ends lost 2 bases at V and 4 bases at J; junction bases unmatched: 5. The V gene's germline CDR1 is MNHEY and CDR2 SVGAGI. The CDR3, as DNA: TGTGCCAGCAGTTACCCTCGACAGGGGGCTAATCAGCCCCAGCATTTT. Its protein product is CASSYPRQGANQPQHF.

This clonotype was detected only a few times. The V and J genes are TRBV19 and TRBJ1-5; a possible D gene is TRBD1 (6 bases). Trimming shortened V by 2 bases and J by 1 base, and 12 bases separated the two germline ends. The CDR3 spans 16 residues. Germline V lookup: CDR1 LNHDA, CDR2 SQIVND (reference sequence). The CDR3 protein is CASSIRGGQSNQPQHF. The CDR3 nucleotides are TGTGCCAGTAGTATAAGGGGTGGACAGAGCAATCAGCCCCAGCATTTT.

In its sample, this clonotype was seen many times. The genes are TRBV10-3 and TRBJ2-7; TRBD2 agrees at 12 bases. The trim removed 7 bases at V and 9 bases at J, leaving 16 bases unmatched. This CDR3 contains 16 residues. The germline gives CDR1 ENHRY, CDR2 SYGVKD. CDR3 DNA sequence: TGTGCCATCACCGACCCCCTAGCGGGAGGGAAAATCGGGCAGTACTTC. Translated: CAITDPLAGGKIGQYF.

At least ten counts were recorded for this clonotype. The rearrangement uses TRBV11-2 and TRBJ2-4, with TRBD2 identical over 8 bases. From germline, CDR1 is SGHAT and CDR2 FQNNGV. V was pared by 5 bases and J by 7 bases, with 16 bases of the junction left unmatched. The CDR3 consists of 17 residues. CDR3 DNA sequence: TGTGCCAGCAGCCCTCCGCGGACTAGCCACGGACTGAACATTCAGTACTTC. This codes for CASSPPRTSHGLNIQYF.

This clonotype was picked up many times. The J gene is TRBJ2-4, the V gene TRBV7-8; D tentatively fits TRBD1 or TRBD2 (5 bases each). Germline CDR1 SGHVS, CDR2 FQNEAQ. Trimming pared 8 bases from V and 4 bases from J, leaving 9 bases between. The CDR3 extends over 12 amino acids. CDR3 protein: CASGTLKNIQYF. The CDR3 DNA follows: TGTGCCAGCGGGACCCTGAAAAACATTCAGTACTTC.

As concerns this clonotype: Being one base from a much bigger clone, this may be a read error. The rearrangement uses TRBV6-1 and TRBJ2-2; 10 bases map to TRBD1. Germline CDR1 MNHNS, CDR2 SASEGT. This CDR3 has 16 amino acids. CDR3 nucleotide sequence: TGTGCCGGCAGTACCCGGGACAGGGGGAACACCGGGGAGCTGTTTTTT. The encoded protein is CAGSTRDRGNTGELFF.

This clonotype was seen many times. V and J are TRBV12-3 or TRBV12-4 and TRBJ1-4, with 7 bases aligning to TRBD1. V dropped 6 bases and J dropped 8; count of bases not matched to a gene: 15. This CDR3 contains 16 residues. The CDR3 spells CASRKQGTVGGEKLFF. CDR3 DNA sequence: TGTGCCAGCAGAAAGCAAGGGACAGTAGGAGGCGAAAAACTGTTTTTT.

The chain is built from TRBV29-1 and TRBJ2-1; D is ambiguous. The germline CDR1 and CDR2 sequences are SQVTM and ANQGSEA. V was pared by 0 bases and J by 5 bases, with 2 bases between. The CDR3 extends over 11 amino acids. CDR3 sequence (DNA): TGCAGCGTTGAAGACCACAATGAGCAGTTCTTC. It is translated as CSVEDHNEQFF.

Only one count was recorded for this clonotype. Likely a read error: the CDR3 ends without its conserved phenylalanine or tryptophan. The CDR3 reads CSARGGTGNTEAFL. As DNA, the CDR3 is TGCAGTGCTAGGGGGGGGACGGGGAACACTGAAGCTTTCTTG. The chain is built from TRBV20-1 and TRBJ1-1; perhaps TRBD1 as D (5 bases). The CDR3 totals 14 residues. Germline values: CDR1 DFQATT, CDR2 SNEGSKA (reference sequence). V lost 3 bases to trimming and J lost 1 base, with 12 bases between them.